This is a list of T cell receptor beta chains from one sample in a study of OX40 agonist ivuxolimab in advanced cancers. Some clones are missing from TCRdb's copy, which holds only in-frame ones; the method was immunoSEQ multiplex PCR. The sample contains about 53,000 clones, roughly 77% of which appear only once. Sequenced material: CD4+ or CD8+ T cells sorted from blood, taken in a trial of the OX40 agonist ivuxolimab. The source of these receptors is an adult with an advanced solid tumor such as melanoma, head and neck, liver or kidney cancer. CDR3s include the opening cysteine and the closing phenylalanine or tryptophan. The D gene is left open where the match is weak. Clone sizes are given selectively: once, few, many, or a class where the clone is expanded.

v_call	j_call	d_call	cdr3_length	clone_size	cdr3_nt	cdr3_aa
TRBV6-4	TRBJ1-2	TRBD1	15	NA	TGTGCCAGCAGTCCCCAGACAGGGGGCGGTTATGGCTACACCTTC	CASSPQTGGGYGYTF
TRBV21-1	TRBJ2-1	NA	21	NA	TGTGCCAGCAGCAAAGTACACACTGAGGGGCGGGGACACAGCTCCTACAATGAGCAGTTCTTC	CASSKVHTEGRGHSSYNEQFF
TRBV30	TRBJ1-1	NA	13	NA	TGTGCCTGGACCGGGGGAGGGCAACGGCCCGCTTTCTTT	CAWTGGGQRPAFF
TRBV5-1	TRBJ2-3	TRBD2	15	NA	TGCGCCAGCAGTCTAGCGGGGACTAGCACAGATACGCAGTATTTT	CASSLAGTSTDTQYF
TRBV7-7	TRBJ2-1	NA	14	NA	TGTGCTAGCAGCTTAGGGGTGTCCTACAATGAGCAGTTCTTC	CASSLGVSYNEQFF
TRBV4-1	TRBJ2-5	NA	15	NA	TGCGCCAGCAGCCAAGATTACCTAGCGCGAGAGACCCAGTACTTC	CASSQDYLARETQYF
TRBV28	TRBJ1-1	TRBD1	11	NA	TGTGCCAGCAGTCATACAGGGGCAGCTTTCTTT	CASSHTGAAFF
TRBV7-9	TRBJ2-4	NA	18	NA	TGTGCCAGCAGCTTAGAGGGGGGCGGGGGAACCCCCAAAAACATTCAGTACTTC	CASSLEGGGGTPKNIQYF
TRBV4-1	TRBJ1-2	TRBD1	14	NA	TGCGCCAGCAGCCTTCAGGGGGGCCTCTATGGCTACACCTTC	CASSLQGGLYGYTF
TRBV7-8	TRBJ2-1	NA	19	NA	TGTGCCAGCAGTTTAATATTGGTGTACGATACAAAATCCTACAATGAGCAGTTCTTC	CASSLILVYDTKSYNEQFF
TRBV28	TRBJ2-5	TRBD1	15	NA	TGTGCCAGCAGTCCCGCGGACAGGCAACAAGAGACCCAGTACTTC	CASSPADRQQETQYF
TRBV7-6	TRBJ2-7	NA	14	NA	TGTGCCAGCAGTTCGGACGGATCCTCCTACGAGCAGTACTTC	CASSSDGSSYEQYF
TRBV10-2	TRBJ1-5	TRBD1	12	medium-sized	TGCGCCAGCGCGGACAGGGACCAGCCCCAGCATTTT	CASADRDQPQHF
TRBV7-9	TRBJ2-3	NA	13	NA	TGTGCCAGCAGTAATCGAGGGGGGGACACGCAGTATTTT	CASSNRGGDTQYF
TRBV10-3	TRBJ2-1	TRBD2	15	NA	TGTGCCACCTTAGCGGGAGGGAATGCCTACAATGAGCAGTTCTTC	CATLAGGNAYNEQFF
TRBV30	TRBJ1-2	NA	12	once	TGTGCCTGGAGCTCAGGGTTTTATGGCTACACCTTC	CAWSSGFYGYTF
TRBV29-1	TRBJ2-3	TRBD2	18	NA	TGCAGCGTTGAGGGAGTCGGCGGGAGGGGTATTCTCACAGATACGCAGTATTTT	CSVEGVGGRGILTDTQYF
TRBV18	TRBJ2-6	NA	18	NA	TGTGCCAGCTCACCAGGACAGTTACGCCTCTCTGGGGCCAACGTCCTGACTTTC	CASSPGQLRLSGANVLTF
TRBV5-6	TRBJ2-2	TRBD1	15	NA	TGTGCCAGCAGTCGTAGACAGGGGAACACCGGGGAGCTGTTTTTT	CASSRRQGNTGELFF
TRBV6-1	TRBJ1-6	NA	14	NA	TGTGCCAGCAGCCGACAGGCGGATAATTCACCCCTCCACTTT	CASSRQADNSPLHF
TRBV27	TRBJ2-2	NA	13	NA	TGTGCCAGCAGTTTTCAAGCCACCGGGGAGCTGTTTTTT	CASSFQATGELFF
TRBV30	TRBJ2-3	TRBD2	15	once	TGTGCCTGGGGAGAACTAGCGGGGGCCCCGGATACGCAGTATTTT	CAWGELAGAPDTQYF
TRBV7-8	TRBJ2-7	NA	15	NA	TGTGCCAGCAGCTTACTTTCAGGGATCTCCTACGAGCAGTACTTC	CASSLLSGISYEQYF
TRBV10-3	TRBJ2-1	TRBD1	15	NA	TGTGCCATCAGGGAGACCGGGTCAGGGGGCGATGAGCAGTTCTTC	CAIRETGSGGDEQFF
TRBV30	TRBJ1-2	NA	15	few	TGTGCCTGCCCTTCGCCCGGGACGGGGAACTATGGCTACACCTTC	CACPSPGTGNYGYTF
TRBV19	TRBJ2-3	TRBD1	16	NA	TGTGCCAGTAGTCTAGTACCGGGACAGGGCGCGGATACGCAGTATTTT	CASSLVPGQGADTQYF
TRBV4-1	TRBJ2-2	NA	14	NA	TGCGCCAGCAGCCCAATGATCAGCTCCGGGGAGCTGTTTTTT	CASSPMISSGELFF
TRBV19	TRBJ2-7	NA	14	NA	TGTGCCAGTAGTAGAACAGGGAAGAGATACGAGCAGTACTTC	CASSRTGKRYEQYF
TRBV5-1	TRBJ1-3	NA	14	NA	TGCGCCAGCAGCTTGGCGTCAGGGGGAAACACCATATATTTT	CASSLASGGNTIYF
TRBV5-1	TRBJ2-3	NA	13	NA	TGCGCCAGCAGCTTGACAGTTACAGATACGCAGTATTTT	CASSLTVTDTQYF
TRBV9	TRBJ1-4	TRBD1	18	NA	TGTGCCAGCAGTCCAGAGGGTTCGGGGACAGGGTCGAACGAAAAACTGTTTTTT	CASSPEGSGTGSNEKLFF
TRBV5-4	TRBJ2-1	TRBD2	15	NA	TGTGCCAGCAGCTTGGCCTGGGGGGGTTACAATGAGCAGTTCTTC	CASSLAWGGYNEQFF
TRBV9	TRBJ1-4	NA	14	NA	TGTGCCAGCAGCAGGGTTGCAACTAATGAAAAACTGTTTTTT	CASSRVATNEKLFF
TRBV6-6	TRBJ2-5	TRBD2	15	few	TGTGCCAGCAGTGATGGGACTAGCGGGAAAGAGACCCAGTACTTC	CASSDGTSGKETQYF
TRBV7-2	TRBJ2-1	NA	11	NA	TGTGCCAGCAGCTTAACACAATCGCAGTTCTTC	CASSLTQSQFF
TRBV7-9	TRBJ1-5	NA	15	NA	TGTGCCAGCAACAAGGGGGGGCTAAGCAATCAGCCCCAGCATTTT	CASNKGGLSNQPQHF
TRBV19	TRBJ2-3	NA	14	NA	TGTGCCAGTACCCTAGGGGGGGCGAGTGATACGCAGTATTTT	CASTLGGASDTQYF
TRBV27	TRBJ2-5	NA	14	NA	TGTGCCAGCAGGTCGGGGGGCGCGGGGGAGACCCAGTACTTC	CASRSGGAGETQYF
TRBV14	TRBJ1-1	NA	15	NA	TGTGCCAGCAGCCAACGACAGGCCGGGAACACTGAAGCTTTCTTT	CASSQRQAGNTEAFF
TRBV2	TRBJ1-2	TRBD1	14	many	TGTGCCAGCAGGGGGACAGGGGGTGCTAGGGGCTACACCTTC	CASRGTGGARGYTF
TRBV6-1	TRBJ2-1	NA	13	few	TGTGCCAGCAGTGAAGAAGGGGGAAATGAGCAGTTCTTC	CASSEEGGNEQFF
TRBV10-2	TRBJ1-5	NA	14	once	TGCGCCAGCAGTGCGGGGGGCGGTAATCAGCCCCAGCATTTT	CASSAGGGNQPQHF
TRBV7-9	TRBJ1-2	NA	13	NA	TGTGCCAGCAGCTTAGGACAGTCATATGGCTACACCTTC	CASSLGQSYGYTF
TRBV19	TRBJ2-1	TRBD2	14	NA	TGTGCCAGTAGAGCCCCCGGGAGGTTGGATGAGCAGTTCTTC	CASRAPGRLDEQFF
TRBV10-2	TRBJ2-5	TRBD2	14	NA	TGCGCCAGCAGTGGGACTAGCGGGGGGGAGACCCAGTACTTC	CASSGTSGGETQYF